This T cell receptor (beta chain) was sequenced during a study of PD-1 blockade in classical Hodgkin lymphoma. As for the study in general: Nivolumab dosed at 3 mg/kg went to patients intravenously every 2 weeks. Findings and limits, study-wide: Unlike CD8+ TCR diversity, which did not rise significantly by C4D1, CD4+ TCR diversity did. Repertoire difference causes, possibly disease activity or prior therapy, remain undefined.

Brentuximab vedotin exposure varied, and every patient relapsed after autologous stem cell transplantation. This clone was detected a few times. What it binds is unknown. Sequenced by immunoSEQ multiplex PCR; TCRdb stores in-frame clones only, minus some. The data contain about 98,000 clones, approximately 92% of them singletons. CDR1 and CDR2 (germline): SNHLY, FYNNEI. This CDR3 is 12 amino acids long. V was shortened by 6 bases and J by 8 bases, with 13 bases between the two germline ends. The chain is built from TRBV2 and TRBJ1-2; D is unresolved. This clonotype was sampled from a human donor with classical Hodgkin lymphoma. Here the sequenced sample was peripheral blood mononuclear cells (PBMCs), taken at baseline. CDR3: CASRNLEGGYTF. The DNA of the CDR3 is TGTGCCAGCAGGAATCTGGAGGGAGGCTACACCTTC. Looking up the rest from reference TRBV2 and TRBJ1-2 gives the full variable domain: EPEVTQTPSHQVTQMGQEVILRCVPISNHLYFYWYRQILGQKVEFLVSFYNNEISEKSEIFDDQFSVERPDGSNFTLKIRSTKLEDSAMYFCASRNLEGGYTFGSGTRLTVV.